This T cell receptor beta chain comes out of a study of T cell responses to AZD1222 COVID-19 vaccine. Study outcomes and limitations: Spike-specific TCR repertoires showed rising breadth and depth after two AZD1222 doses. Among AZD1222 vaccinees, only six or seven were seropositive at baseline. Every sample of the repertoires postdated the peak T cell response.

V was pared by 7 bases and J by 5 bases, with 15 bases of the junction left unmatched. CDR3 length equals 16 residues. Per germline, CDR1 SGHRS and CDR2 YFSETQ. Repertoires were generated with immunoSEQ multiplex PCR, while TCRdb's copy carries only in-frame clones and drops some. The sample consists of over 100,000 clones, around 90% of them appearing once. As concerns this clone: Its antigen is undetermined.

The origin of this receptor is an adult who received the AZD1222 COVID-19 vaccine. The sample here was peripheral blood, taken 28 days after the second AZD1222 dose. This chain links TRBV5-1 with TRBJ2-1; TRBD1 matches 7 bases. As DNA, the CDR3 is TGCGCCAGCGAAAGAGACGGGACAGACCTTGACAATGAGCAGTTCTTC. This translates into CASERDGTDLDNEQFF.